Each of the 30 T cell receptor beta chains below was sequenced from the same sample in a study of blood T cells in healthy people across ages. Next came a second PCR, run for about 6 to 12 cycles, which used a sample-barcoded 5' primer along with a J-beta primer mix. TCRdb independently ran MiXCR on the 5' RACE reads; one entry per CDR3 protein. Counted here are approximately 810,000 distinct CDR3 sequences, under 40% occurring once; the ten biggest clones make up 10% to 15%. Sequenced sample: blood. The source is a man aged 18 to 29 in good health.

This clonotype occurred a few times. The V and J genes are TRBV7-2 and TRBJ2-4, with 7 bases aligning to TRBD1. The CDR3 covers 14 residues. Trimming removed 5 bases from V and 6 bases from J; junction bases left unmatched: 7. CDR1 is SGHTA and CDR2 is FQGNSA in the germline V gene. The CDR3 DNA follows: TGTGCCAGCAGCCCCAGGGACAGCCCAAACATTCAGTACTTC. It codes for CASSPRDSPNIQYF.

CDR3 region: CASSVYRETETQYF. The CDR3, as DNA: TGTGCCAGCAGCGTATACAGGGAGACAGAGACCCAGTACTTC. The chain carries TRBV7-2 and TRBJ2-5; D might be TRBD1 (6 bases). Trimming left V 5 bases short and J 4 bases short, with 14 bases between. Germline V gene data show CDR1 as SGHTA and CDR2 as FQGNSA. This CDR3 has 14 amino acids. The full variable domain, in which reference TRBV7-2 and TRBJ2-5 provide the parts outside the CDR3, is GAGVSQSPSNKVTEKGKDVELRCDPISGHTALYWYRQSLGQGLEFLIYFQGNSAPDKSGLPSDRFSAERTGGSVSTLTIQRTQQEDSAVYLCASSVYRETETQYFGPGTRLLVL.

This clonotype was seen ten or more times. The chain employs TRBV20-1 and TRBJ2-7; 8 bases align to TRBD1. The CDR3 consists of 14 residues. Germline V CDR1 and CDR2: DFQATT, SNEGSKA (reference sequence). V gave up 6 bases and J gave up 0 bases; unmatched junction bases: 7. CDR3 nucleotides: TGCAGTGCAAAAGGACAGGGAAGCTCCTACGAGCAGTACTTC. It is translated as CSAKGQGSSYEQYF.

V and J are TRBV7-8 and TRBJ1-5; D gene unclear. Trimming took 1 base from V and 7 from J, leaving 8 bases between them. There are 13 residues in the CDR3. Germline V gives CDR1 SGHVS, CDR2 FQNEAQ. The CDR3 DNA is TGTGCCAGCAGCTTAGGAGGGATGCAGCCCCAGCATTTT. Its protein product is CASSLGGMQPQHF. Supplemented by reference TRBV7-8 and TRBJ1-5, the full variable domain reads GAGVSQSPRYKVAKRGQDVALRCDPISGHVSLFWYQQALGQGPEFLTYFQNEAQLDKSGLPSDRFFAERPEGSVSTLKIQRTQQEDSAVYLCASSLGGMQPQHFGDGTRLSIL.

This clonotype was recorded a few times. The chain uses TRBV12-3 or TRBV12-4 and TRBJ2-3; 7 bases fit TRBD1. With V trimmed by 5 bases and J by 4 bases, 6 bases remained unmatched. The CDR3 contains 14 residues. CDR3 loop: CASSQQGIADTQYF. The CDR3 nucleotides are TGTGCCAGCAGTCAACAGGGGATCGCAGATACGCAGTATTTT.

Written as DNA, the CDR3 is TGCAGCGTTGTGGTGATCGCGATCACAAGCAATCAGCCCCAGCATTTT. This translates into CSVVVIAITSNQPQHF. V gene TRBV29-1 combines with J gene TRBJ1-5; D uncertain. The CDR3 is 16 residues long. From germline, CDR1 is SQVTM and CDR2 ANQGSEA. V was pared by 4 bases and J by 1 base, with 17 bases between.

This chain uses TRBV7-3 with TRBJ2-1; D tentatively fits TRBD1 or TRBD2 (5 bases each). The CDR3 has 16 residues. Germline V gene sequence: CDR1 SGHTA, CDR2 FQGTGA. Between the trimmed V and J ends, which lost 4 bases and 4 bases, there was a span of 17 bases. CDR3 amino acids: CASSSSGTPGYNEQFF. CDR3 in DNA: TGTGCCAGCAGCTCATCCGGGACCCCCGGTTACAATGAGCAGTTCTTC.

This clonotype was counted only a few times. V and J are TRBV7-6 and TRBJ1-2; 9 nucleotides line up with TRBD1. The V segment lost 1 base and the J segment 7 bases; nucleotides outside the gene matches: 7. The length of the CDR3 is 15 residues. Looked up from germline, CDR1 is SGHVS and CDR2 is FNYEAQ. CDR3 nucleotides: TGTGCCAGCAGCTTAGAGGGACAGGGATCGGGTGGCTACACCTTC. This codes for CASSLEGQGSGGYTF. The variable domain in full, with the rest retrieved from reference TRBV7-6 and TRBJ1-2, is GAGVSQSPRYKVTKRGQDVALRCDPISGHVSLYWYRQALGQGPEFLTYFNYEAQQDKSGLPNDRFSAERPEGSISTLTIQRTEQRDSAMYRCASSLEGQGSGGYTFGSGTRLTVV.

Only a few counts were recorded for this clonotype. The J gene is TRBJ2-5, the V gene TRBV20-1, with TRBD2 matching over 10 bases. V gave up 2 bases and J gave up 5 bases; unmatched junction bases: 20. The CDR3 sequence is 19 residues long. The germline gives CDR1 DFQATT, CDR2 SNEGSKA (reference sequence). CDR3 in amino acids: CSARSGTDTLAGSAETQYF. In DNA, the CDR3 is TGCAGTGCTAGATCGGGGACCGACACACTAGCGGGGTCCGCTGAGACCCAGTACTTC.

V gene TRBV5-6 combines with J gene TRBJ2-5; D unclear. The germline CDR1 and CDR2 sequences are SGHDT and YYEEEE. V was cut by 5 bases and J by 4 bases, with 18 bases left in between. The CDR3 loop spans 15 amino acids. The DNA for the CDR3 is TGTGCCAGCAGGAAAATCTGGACGGCGGCAGAGACCCAGTACTTC. Its protein is CASRKIWTAAETQYF.

In its sample, this clonotype was seen a few times. V and J are TRBV7-2 and TRBJ2-2; D is undetermined. Germline CDR1 reads SGHTA; CDR2 reads FQGNSA. CDR3 length equals 14 residues. Trimming pared 1 base from V and 7 bases from J, leaving 10 bases between. The CDR3 DNA sequence: TGTGCCAGCAGCTTAGAGATACAGAACGGGGAGCTGTTTTTT. It translates to CASSLEIQNGELFF.

This clonotype came up many times. V usage is TRBV5-6 and J usage is TRBJ2-3; tentative D call: TRBD1 (6 bases). This CDR3 spans 14 amino acids. Germline V lookup: CDR1 SGHDT, CDR2 YYEEEE. V was clipped by 6 bases and J by 6 bases, with 17 bases between them. The CDR3 nucleotides are TGTGCCAGCACCGTACAGGGAACGGTCGATACGCAGTATTTT. As protein: CASTVQGTVDTQYF.

The rearrangement uses TRBV6-2 or TRBV6-3 and TRBJ2-7; D gene ambiguous. The CDR3 runs to 13 residues. The ends were cut back, 2 bases at V and 12 bases at J, with 17 bases in the middle. Germline V lookup: CDR1 MNHEY, CDR2 SVGEGT. The CDR3 protein is CASSYNTVETRYF. CDR3 bases: TGTGCCAGCAGTTACAATACGGTGGAGACCCGGTACTTC.

This clonotype was picked up a small number of times. This chain joins TRBV6-5 and TRBJ2-1; perhaps TRBD2 as D (5 bases). Germline CDR1 and CDR2: MNHEY and SVGAGI. The CDR3 loop spans 11 amino acids. V gave up 6 bases and J gave up 9 bases, with 9 bases separating them. This CDR3 is CASSRAGEQFF. CDR3 nucleotide sequence: TGTGCCAGCAGCCGCGCGGGTGAGCAGTTCTTC.

The V call is TRBV27, the J call TRBJ1-2; TRBD1 might be the D (5 bases). The CDR3 is 15 amino acids. The V end lost 3 bases, the J end lost 4 bases, and 15 bases lay between the germline ends. CDR1 MNHEY and CDR2 SMNVEV come from the germline V gene (reference sequence). DNA of the CDR3: TGTGCCAGCAGTTTGGGACCGATGGGTTTCTATGGCTACACCTTC. Its translation: CASSLGPMGFYGYTF.

This clonotype was detected only a few times. The J gene is TRBJ1-1, the V gene TRBV27; D perhaps matches TRBD1 (6 bases). CDR1 is MNHEY, CDR2 SMNVEV, per germline (reference sequence). The CDR3 spans 13 residues. Trimming left V 5 bases short and J 1 base short, with 8 bases between. CDR3 in amino acids: CASSTGPNTEAFF. DNA for the CDR3: TGTGCCAGCAGTACAGGGCCGAACACTGAAGCTTTCTTT.

V and J are TRBV10-3 and TRBJ1-1; D might be TRBD1 (5 bases). The germline V gene encodes CDR1 ENHRY and CDR2 SYGVKD. The CDR3 length is 14 residues. Between the trimmed V and J ends, which lost 4 bases and 1 base, there was a span of 10 bases. The CDR3 DNA follows: TGTGCCATCAGTGGCAGGGATCAGAACACTGAAGCTTTCTTT. Residues: CAISGRDQNTEAFF.

The chain recombines TRBV12-3 or TRBV12-4 with TRBJ2-7, with a possible D match to TRBD2 (5 bases). The CDR3 covers 13 residues. Trimming took off 5 bases at V and 7 bases at J, with 15 bases between the two ends. The CDR3 DNA follows: TGTGCCAGCAGTGTCGGCGGGTCGGGGGAGCAGTACTTC. Its protein is CASSVGGSGEQYF.

The chain couples TRBV4-2 to TRBJ1-4, with D tentatively TRBD1 (5 bases). Germline CDR1 is LGHNA and CDR2 is YNFKEQ. Trimming stripped 4 bases from V and 1 base from J, with 13 bases between. CDR3 length: 16 amino acids. CDR3 DNA sequence: TGTGCCAGCAGCCCCTTCGCAGGGATAACTAATGAAAAACTGTTTTTT. It yields the protein CASSPFAGITNEKLFF.

This clonotype was seen a few times. The V gene is TRBV20-1, the J gene TRBJ1-1; tentatively, D is TRBD1 (6 bases). V gave up 4 bases and J gave up 0 bases, with 12 bases separating them. Germline V CDR1 and CDR2: DFQATT, SNEGSKA (reference sequence). The CDR3 has 14 residues. The CDR3 DNA follows: TGCAGTGCTAAGGTGGGACACCTGAACACTGAAGCTTTCTTT. Amino acids: CSAKVGHLNTEAFF.

The V gene is TRBV25-1, the J gene TRBJ1-1, with TRBD1 as a possible D gene (5 bases). Germline V CDR1 and CDR2: MGHDK, SYGVNS. This CDR3 has 14 amino acids. Trimming took off 6 bases at V and 0 bases at J, with 11 bases between the two ends. This chain's CDR3 is CASRKQDMNTEAFF. CDR3 DNA: TGTGCCAGCAGGAAACAGGACATGAACACTGAAGCTTTCTTT.

The chain links TRBV5-1 to TRBJ1-3; D ambiguous. Trimming took 4 bases from V and 4 from J, leaving 12 bases between them. Germline values: CDR1 SGHRS, CDR2 YFSETQ. This CDR3 has 14 residues. Here the CDR3 DNA reads TGCGCCAGCAGCCCCGACCCGGGGGGAAACACCATATATTTT. Translating gives CASSPDPGGNTIYF.

The V and J genes are TRBV7-9 and TRBJ2-7, with 7 bases that match TRBD1. The CDR3 has 15 amino acids. Looked up from germline, CDR1 is SEHNR and CDR2 is FQNEAQ (reference sequence). J gave up 6 bases and V 5 bases, and 13 bases lay outside the gene matches. CDR3 DNA sequence: TGTGCCAGCAGCCCCAGACAGGGTGGAAGAAGCGAGCAGTACTTC. Its protein is CASSPRQGGRSEQYF.

This chain connects TRBV7-9 to TRBJ1-5, with D perhaps matching TRBD1 (5 bases). Trimming pared 1 base from V and 5 bases from J, leaving 9 bases between. This CDR3 has 14 residues. CDR1 is SEHNR, CDR2 FQNEAQ, per germline (reference sequence). The CDR3 DNA reads as TGTGCCAGCAGCTTAGGGACATATGATCAGCCCCAGCATTTT. Translation gives CASSLGTYDQPQHF.

On this clonotype itself: This clone may be a read error of a much larger clone one base away. The rearrangement links TRBV12-3 or TRBV12-4 to TRBJ1-2; 8 nucleotides line up with TRBD1. The CDR3 runs 15 residues. For the CDR3, the DNA is TGTGCCAGCAGTTTTACCGCAGGGGGCATCTATGACTACACCTTC. Amino acid sequence: CASSFTAGGIYDYTF.

V gene TRBV25-1 combines with J gene TRBJ1-4; D is possibly TRBD1 (6 bases). The CDR3 is made up of 14 amino acids. Trimming stripped 3 bases from V and 8 bases from J, with 13 bases between. The germline V gene encodes CDR1 MGHDK and CDR2 SYGVNS. CDR3 protein: CASSDGYRAEKLFF. In DNA, the CDR3 is TGTGCCAGCAGTGACGGGTACAGGGCGGAAAAACTGTTTTTT.

This clonotype has just a few counts. The chain carries TRBV2 and TRBJ1-5, with a weak D call TRBD1 (5 bases). Trimming left V 7 bases short and J 7 bases short, with 8 bases between. CDR3 length: 11 amino acids. Germline-derived CDR1 and CDR2 are SNHLY and FYNNEI. The CDR3 protein is CASMQGQPQHF. The CDR3 bases are TGTGCCAGCATGCAGGGCCAGCCCCAGCATTTT.

In its sample, this clonotype was seen once. The chain carries TRBV4-1 and TRBJ1-3, with D maybe TRBD1 (5 bases). The CDR3 has 16 amino acids. Germline-derived CDR1 and CDR2 are MGHRA and YSYEKL. Trimming shortened V by 4 bases and J by 4 bases, and 17 bases separated the two germline ends. In nucleotides, the CDR3 is TGCGCCAGCAGCCGGCCGGGTCAGGGTTCAGGAAACACCATATATTTT. Amino acid sequence: CASSRPGQGSGNTIYF.

The chain links TRBV20-1 to TRBJ2-3, with D possibly TRBD2 on 6 matching bases. V gave up 6 bases and J gave up 2 bases, with 21 bases separating them. The CDR3 covers 16 residues. Looked up from germline, CDR1 is DFQATT and CDR2 is SNEGSKA (reference sequence). CDR3 protein: CSANGGRDAFTDTQYF. DNA for the CDR3: TGCAGTGCCAACGGCGGGCGGGACGCATTCACAGATACGCAGTATTTT.

V and J are TRBV10-3 and TRBJ2-5; D possibly corresponds to TRBD2 (5 bases). V lost 2 bases and J lost 2, with 9 bases in between. Germline V gives CDR1 ENHRY, CDR2 SYGVKD. The length of the CDR3 is 14 residues. CDR3 DNA sequence: TGTGCCATCAGTGAGGGTGAGGGACAAGAGACCCAGTACTTC. This codes for CAISEGEGQETQYF.